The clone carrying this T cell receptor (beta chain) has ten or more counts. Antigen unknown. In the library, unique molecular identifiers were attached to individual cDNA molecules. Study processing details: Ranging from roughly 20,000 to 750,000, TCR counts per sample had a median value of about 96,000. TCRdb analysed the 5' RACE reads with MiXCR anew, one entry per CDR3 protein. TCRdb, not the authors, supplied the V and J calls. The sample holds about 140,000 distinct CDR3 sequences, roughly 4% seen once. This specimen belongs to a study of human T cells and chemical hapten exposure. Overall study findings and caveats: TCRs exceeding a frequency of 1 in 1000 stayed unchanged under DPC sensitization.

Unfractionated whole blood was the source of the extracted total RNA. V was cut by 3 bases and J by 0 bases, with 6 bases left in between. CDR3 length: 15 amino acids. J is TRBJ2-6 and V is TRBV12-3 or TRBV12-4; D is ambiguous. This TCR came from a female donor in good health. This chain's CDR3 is CASSFGFSGANVLTF. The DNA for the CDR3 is TGTGCCAGCAGTTTTGGCTTCTCTGGGGCCAACGTCCTGACTTTC.